Listed here is a single T cell receptor beta chain. As yet, its antigen is unknown. This sample was included in a study of cytomegalovirus exposure and HLA in healthy donors. Study conclusions and caveats: Reports credit the classifier with highly specific, highly sensitive diagnosis of cytomegalovirus status. Generally TCR sequences proved uncommon, though certain public TCRs appeared in numerous donors.

Using immunoSEQ multiplex PCR, the repertoire was profiled, and TCRdb retains in-frame clones only, with some absent. Of around 190,000 clones in the sample, 86% were seen once. Sequencing used PBMCs. This clonotype was sampled from a woman under 30 in good health and CMV-seronegative.

CDR3 amino acids: CASSQDFPRDRGMVDTQYF. The CDR3, as DNA: TGTGCCAGCAGCCAAGATTTTCCACGGGACAGGGGGATGGTAGATACGCAGTATTTT. The rearrangement links TRBV4-2 to TRBJ2-3, with 11 bases matching TRBD1. Trimming at V came to 0 bases and at J to 5 bases, leaving 13 bases not matched to a gene. CDR3 length: 19 residues. CDR1 and CDR2 (germline): LGHNA, YNFKEQ.